The T cell receptor (beta chain) described here comes from a study of cytomegalovirus exposure and HLA in healthy donors. The PCR had 60 Vbeta and 13 Jbeta primers. The table came from immunoSEQ multiplex PCR; TCRdb's copy has only in-frame clones and leaves some out. This sample's table has tens of thousands of clones. There are 14 residues in the CDR3. Germline CDR1 reads SGHNT; CDR2 reads YYREEE (reference sequence). V gave up 0 bases and J gave up 5 bases; unmatched junction bases: 4. Sequencing was done on a sample of PBMCs. The chain employs TRBV5-4 and TRBJ1-2; 7 nucleotides match TRBD1. This TCR came from a female donor in good health and CMV-seropositive. The CDR3 DNA reads as TGTGCCAGCAGCTTGGTAGGGGGCAGGTATGGCTACACCTTC. Protein sequence: CASSLVGGRYGYTF.